Following are 19 T cell receptor beta chains from one sample sequenced in a study of blood T cell repertoires in COVID-19. Here immunoSEQ multiplex PCR was the method, and the copy in TCRdb shows in-frame clones only, minus some. This table has tens of thousands of clones, 84% appearing once. The material sequenced was peripheral blood. The receptors originated from a woman aged 55-75 years with acute or convalescent COVID-19.

The V call is TRBV3-1 (or the pseudogene TRBV3-2), the J call TRBJ1-3; D perhaps matches TRBD1 (5 bases). Germline values: CDR1 LGHDT, CDR2 YNNKEL (reference sequence). With 4 bases removed from V and 4 bases from J, the gap between germline ends came to 14 bases. The CDR3 is made up of 15 amino acids. In DNA form, the CDR3 reads TGTGCCAGCAGCCCAGTGGGGGGGTCCGGAAACACCATATATTTT. It encodes CASSPVGGSGNTIYF.

This clone was seen a few times. This chain connects TRBV19 to TRBJ1-1; no definite D call. Germline V gene lookup returns CDR1 LNHDA and CDR2 SQIVND (reference sequence). This CDR3 is 15 amino acids long. V gave up 7 bases and J gave up 0 bases, with 15 bases separating them. The CDR3, as DNA: TGTGCCAGTATAATTTGGATCGGGGTGAACACTGAAGCTTTCTTT. Its protein product is CASIIWIGVNTEAFF. The full variable domain, its missing parts supplied by reference TRBV19 and TRBJ1-1, is DGGITQSPKYLFRKEGQNVTLSCEQNLNHDAMYWYRQDPGQGLRLIYYSQIVNDFQKGDIAEGYSVSREKKESFPLTVTSAQKNPTAFYLCASIIWIGVNTEAFFGQGTRLTVV.

V gene TRBV19 combines with J gene TRBJ2-1; D is perhaps TRBD1 (5 bases). V lost 3 bases and J lost 3, with 12 bases in between. This CDR3 comprises 15 residues. Germline CDR1 reads LNHDA; CDR2 reads SQIVND (reference sequence). This CDR3 is CASSIRQGNYNEQFF. CDR3 in DNA: TGTGCCAGTAGTATTCGGCAGGGTAACTACAATGAGCAGTTCTTC. The entire variable domain, with the rest obtained from reference TRBV19 and TRBJ2-1, is as follows: DGGITQSPKYLFRKEGQNVTLSCEQNLNHDAMYWYRQDPGQGLRLIYYSQIVNDFQKGDIAEGYSVSREKKESFPLTVTSAQKNPTAFYLCASSIRQGNYNEQFFGPGTRLTVL.

The genes are TRBV1 and TRBJ1-1; the table calls TRBD1, which could not be checked here. TRBV1 is a listed pseudogene. The length of the CDR3 is 18 residues. This CDR3 reads CTSSQGSGTVIRGTEAFF. CDR3 DNA sequence: TGCACCAGCAGCCAAGGATCCGGGACAGTAATTAGGGGCACTGAAGCTTTCTTT.

The rearrangement joins TRBV10-3 to TRBJ2-7, with D perhaps matching TRBD1 (6 bases). Germline V gene sequence: CDR1 ENHRY, CDR2 SYGVKD. Trimming left V 2 bases short and J 5 bases short, with 22 bases between. This CDR3 has 17 amino acids. Written as DNA, the CDR3 is TGTGCCATCAGTGAGAAAGGCAGGGGAAGGTTGGAGGACGAGCAGTACTTC. Translation gives CAISEKGRGRLEDEQYF.

V gene TRBV5-1 combines with J gene TRBJ2-1, with 15 bases identical to TRBD2. The V gene's germline CDR1 is SGHRS and CDR2 YFSETQ. The CDR3 runs to 16 residues. With 1 base clipped from V and 7 bases from J, the junction kept 3 bases outside the gene matches. The CDR3 here is CASSLWGLAGGNEQFF. For the CDR3, the DNA is TGCGCCAGCAGCTTGTGGGGACTAGCGGGGGGAAATGAGCAGTTCTTC.

This clone was recorded only once. The chain is built from TRBV6-4 and TRBJ1-6; D is ambiguous. This CDR3 is 14 amino acids long. Trimming left V 3 bases short and J 6 bases short, with 9 bases between. Germline-derived CDR1 and CDR2 are MRHNA and SNTAGT. This CDR3 is CASSEVASNSPLHF. The CDR3 region has the DNA TGTGCCAGCAGTGAGGTTGCTAGTAATTCACCCCTCCACTTT.

The chain links TRBV7-3 to TRBJ2-1; 10 nucleotides line up with TRBD2. With V trimmed by 5 bases and J by 5 bases, 9 bases remained unmatched. The CDR3 is made up of 16 amino acids. Germline CDR1 reads SGHTA; CDR2 reads FQGTGA. The CDR3 region has the DNA TGTGCCAGCAGCCCCACTAGCGGGGCCTTCGACAATGAGCAGTTCTTC. The encoded protein is CASSPTSGAFDNEQFF.

The rearrangement uses TRBV20-1 and TRBJ2-3; 7 nucleotides align to TRBD1. V lost 5 bases to trimming and J lost 15 bases; unmatched junction nucleotides: 11. Per the germline V gene, CDR1 is DFQATT and CDR2 is SNEGSKA (reference sequence). The CDR3 spans 11 residues. CDR3 residues: CSAVFLGGGYF. The CDR3 DNA reads TGCAGTGCTGTTTTCCTAGGGGGCGGATATTTT.

This chain uses TRBV6-5 with TRBJ2-5; 7 positions match TRBD1. Germline CDR1 reads MNHEY; CDR2 reads SVGAGI. This CDR3 has 16 residues. V lost 4 bases and J lost 1; bases outside the gene matches: 9. Written as DNA, the CDR3 is TGTGCCAGCAGTTCCCCCCCGAGACAGGGCCAAGAGACCCAGTACTTC. The encoded protein is CASSSPPRQGQETQYF.

The V call is TRBV6-6, the J call TRBJ1-6, with a weak D call TRBD1 (5 bases). CDR1 is MNHNY, CDR2 SVGAGI, per germline (reference sequence). This CDR3 spans 12 amino acids. The V gene lost 5 bases and the J gene lost 14 bases, with 13 bases spanning the gap. CDR3 amino acids: CASSRQTSTLHF. As DNA, the CDR3 is TGTGCCAGCAGTAGACAGACCAGCACCCTCCACTTT.

The gene calls are TRBV6-5 and TRBJ2-7; 11 bases are shared with TRBD2. V dropped 5 bases and J dropped 4; count of bases not matched to a gene: 7. This CDR3 has 15 amino acids. CDR1 is MNHEY, CDR2 SVGAGI, per germline. This CDR3 reads CASSRSGGAGYEQYF. CDR3 sequence (DNA): TGTGCCAGCAGTCGTAGCGGGGGGGCCGGGTACGAGCAGTACTTC.

The rearrangement links TRBV5-4 to TRBJ2-7; perhaps TRBD1 as D (5 bases). V was pared by 0 bases and J by 3 bases, with 13 bases between. This CDR3 region has 15 residues. Germline V gives CDR1 SGHNT, CDR2 YYREEE (reference sequence). In DNA, the CDR3 is TGTGCCAGCAGCTTGGAGGGGCTTGCGGACTACGAGCAGTACTTC. This gives the protein CASSLEGLADYEQYF.

The genes are TRBV10-3 and TRBJ1-5; 9 nucleotides match TRBD1. Germline V gene data show CDR1 as ENHRY and CDR2 as SYGVKD. The ends lost 5 bases at V and 7 bases at J; junction bases unmatched: 15. The CDR3 length is 17 residues. This CDR3 reads CAISRPLDRGYGQPQHF. DNA for the CDR3: TGTGCCATCAGTCGTCCCTTGGACAGGGGCTACGGACAGCCCCAGCATTTT.

The chain carries TRBV19 and TRBJ1-1; TRBD1 is a possible D gene (5 bases). This CDR3 region has 13 residues. Trimming removed 5 bases at V and 5 bases at J, with 12 bases between. Germline V lookup: CDR1 LNHDA, CDR2 SQIVND (reference sequence). The CDR3 DNA reads TGTGCCAGTAGTCAGGGAATGGCAACTGAAGCTTTCTTT. This encodes CASSQGMATEAFF.

The chain is built from TRBV4-2 and TRBJ2-3, with TRBD2 matching 8 bases. The CDR3 covers 16 residues. Trimming at V came to 1 base and at J to 3 bases, leaving 6 bases not matched to a gene. Per the germline V gene, CDR1 is LGHNA and CDR2 is YNFKEQ. For the CDR3, the DNA is TGTGCCAGCAGCCAAGGCACGGGGGGGGCAACAGATACGCAGTATTTT. Protein product: CASSQGTGGATDTQYF.

The J gene is TRBJ2-2, the V gene TRBV11-3; 11 nucleotides line up with TRBD1. CDR3 length equals 18 residues. Germline values: CDR1 SGHNT, CDR2 YENEEA. V trimming: 3 bases; J trimming: 3 bases; junction bases outside the gene matches: 9. As DNA, the CDR3 is TGTGCCAGCAGCTTCGGGACAGGGGGTAAATTGCACACCGGGGAGCTGTTTTTT. Amino acids: CASSFGTGGKLHTGELFF.

The rearrangement links TRBV10-3 to TRBJ1-2, with D tentatively TRBD1 (5 bases). Per the germline V gene, CDR1 is ENHRY and CDR2 is SYGVKD. V lost 0 bases and J lost 3, with 14 bases in between. This CDR3 region has 16 residues. CDR3 protein: CAISESEGKGDYGYTF. The DNA of the CDR3 is TGTGCCATCAGTGAGTCGGAGGGGAAAGGGGACTATGGCTACACCTTC.

The V gene is TRBV23-1, the J gene TRBJ1-5; tentatively, D is TRBD1 (5 bases). TRBV23-1 is annotated as an ORF whose role is uncertain. The CDR3 runs to 20 residues. V was clipped by 4 bases and J by 0 bases, with 25 bases between them. The CDR3 nucleotides are TGCGCCAGCAGTCTAGCCCGCCAAGGAGGGACCCTCTATAGCAATCAGCCCCAGCATTTT. It is translated as CASSLARQGGTLYSNQPQHF.